The sequence of this T cell receptor beta chain was determined in a study of Graves' ophthalmopathy and Graves' hyperthyroidism. Study observations and caveats: Ophthalmopathy progression prediction by the model yielded a sensitivity of roughly 67% and a specificity of 72.22%.

There are many counts of this clonotype. Its cognate antigen is unknown. RNA transcripts yielded amplified TCR beta CDR3 regions. First-round RT-PCR relied on HTBI primers, and a second-round multiplex PCR came next. TCRdb redid the calling of the multiplex PCR reads with MiXCR, one entry per CDR3 protein. The sample includes 360,000 or so distinct CDR3 sequences, around 19% of them seen just once. Trimming removed 5 bases from V and 5 bases from J, with 16 bases in between. The CDR3 has 14 residues. Germline CDR1 and CDR2: MDHEN and SYDVKM. Presentation of ophthalmopathy in the donors involved moderate-to-severe activity, CAS ≥3, NOSPECS ≥4 and a duration under 3 months. Additional autoimmune diseases, uncontrolled infections, pregnancy or lactation disqualified patients. PBMCs were isolated by Ficoll-Paque density gradient centrifugation, using over 9.5 ml of fresh peripheral blood as the starting material.

The sequenced sample consisted of peripheral blood. The sequence was obtained from a woman younger than 30 with Graves' ophthalmopathy. V is TRBV28 and J is TRBJ2-7, with D perhaps being TRBD1 or TRBD2 (7 bases each). The DNA for the CDR3 is TGTGCCAGCAGTCCGAGACAGGGAGGGAACGAGCAGTACTTC. It is translated as CASSPRQGGNEQYF.